Below are 25 T cell receptor beta chains sequenced from a single sample in a study of blood T cells in healthy people across ages. Primed by a sample-barcoded 5' primer and a J-beta primer mix, a second PCR proceeded for about 6 to 12 cycles. TCRdb used MiXCR to reprocess the 5' RACE reads, holding one entry per CDR3 protein. The sample lists 790,000 or so distinct CDR3 sequences, around 50% occurring once. The sequenced sample was blood. These receptors all come from a man older than 75 in good health.

This clonotype was detected once. The rearrangement uses TRBV4-1 and TRBJ2-3; weak D call: TRBD2 (7 bases). Trimming stripped 5 bases from V and 5 bases from J, with 17 bases between. The CDR3 covers 15 residues. CDR1 is MGHRA and CDR2 is YSYEKL in the germline V gene. Here the CDR3 reads CASSDRGARIDTQYF. The CDR3 coding sequence is TGCGCCAGCAGCGACCGGGGGGCCCGTATAGATACGCAGTATTTT.

The genes are TRBV12-3 or TRBV12-4 and TRBJ2-4; D is possibly TRBD2 (5 bases). Trimming removed 7 bases from V and 2 bases from J, with 21 bases in between. The CDR3 loop spans 17 amino acids. The CDR3 DNA sequence: TGTGCCAGCACCTGGGAGCTAATTGTGCTGTCCAAAAACATTCAGTACTTC. Its protein product is CASTWELIVLSKNIQYF.

The chain is built from TRBV28 and TRBJ1-6, with D unresolved. Germline V gives CDR1 MDHEN, CDR2 SYDVKM. Trimming removed 7 bases at V and 10 bases at J, with 11 bases between. This CDR3 spans 12 amino acids. CDR3 loop: CASKMRESPLHF. The CDR3 DNA reads TGTGCCAGCAAGATGAGGGAATCACCCCTCCACTTT.

This rearrangement joins TRBV2 to TRBJ2-1, with unresolved D. Trimming cost V 7 bases and J 0 bases, with 10 bases left between them. The germline V gene has CDR1 SNHLY and CDR2 FYNNEI. This CDR3 region has 14 residues. The DNA of the CDR3 is TGTGCCAGCACAAACTCGCGCTCCTACAATGAGCAGTTCTTC. Translating gives CASTNSRSYNEQFF.

The chain couples TRBV20-1 to TRBJ2-2, with TRBD1 matching 8 bases. Germline CDR1 reads DFQATT; CDR2 reads SNEGSKA (reference sequence). V lost 3 bases to trimming and J lost 2 bases; unmatched junction nucleotides: 5. CDR3 length: 15 residues. The CDR3 DNA reads TGCAGTGCTAGTGCAGGGGGCGGTAACACCGGGGAGCTGTTTTTT. It codes for CSASAGGGNTGELFF.

This clonotype was seen at least ten times. The V gene is TRBV10-3, the J gene TRBJ1-1, with 8 bases lining up with TRBD1. Unmatched junction bases numbered 0, after V lost 6 bases and J lost 3 bases. This CDR3 comprises 12 residues. Germline V gene sequence: CDR1 ENHRY, CDR2 SYGVKD. The CDR3 loop is CAIRDRDTEAFF. CDR3 in DNA: TGTGCCATCAGGGACAGGGACACTGAAGCTTTCTTT.

This sequence joins TRBV2 and TRBJ2-5, with 8 bases that match TRBD1. This CDR3 is built from 15 residues. CDR1 and CDR2 (germline): SNHLY, FYNNEI. V lost 4 bases and J lost 0; bases outside the gene matches: 4. This CDR3 is CASSGQGTYQETQYF. For the CDR3, the DNA is TGTGCCAGCAGTGGACAGGGGACCTACCAAGAGACCCAGTACTTC.

The genes are TRBV28 and TRBJ1-5; D is unclear. Trimming stripped 4 bases from V and 9 bases from J, with 13 bases between. There are 13 residues in the CDR3. Germline V CDR1 and CDR2: MDHEN, SYDVKM. CDR3 bases: TGTGCCAGCAGTTCCATGGATCCCCCGCCCCAGCATTTT. It encodes CASSSMDPPPQHF.

CDR3 in amino acids: CSASRDRVKNIQYF. Written as DNA, the CDR3 is TGCAGTGCTAGCAGAGACAGGGTTAAAAACATTCAGTACTTC. The genes are TRBV20-1 and TRBJ2-4, with TRBD1 identical over 7 bases. V shed 3 bases and J 4 bases; nucleotides not matched to a gene: 6. In germline, CDR1 is DFQATT, CDR2 SNEGSKA (reference sequence). CDR3 length: 14 residues.

The genes are TRBV25-1 and TRBJ2-1, with D perhaps matching TRBD1 (5 bases). V was shortened by 5 bases and J by 8 bases, with 16 bases between the two germline ends. There are 14 residues in the CDR3. CDR1 is MGHDK and CDR2 is SYGVNS in the germline V gene. Here the CDR3 DNA reads TGTGCCAGCAGTCGACAGTCCCTACCCGATGAGCAGTTCTTC. Its translation is CASSRQSLPDEQFF.

This clonotype was seen a handful of times. The rearrangement links TRBV4-1 to TRBJ2-5; D may be TRBD2 (7 bases). The V end was cut by 4 bases, the J end by 4 bases, with 13 bases between. Per germline, CDR1 MGHRA and CDR2 YSYEKL. The length of the CDR3 is 14 residues. CDR3 in amino acids: CASSPPGGGETQYF. Written as DNA, the CDR3 is TGCGCCAGCAGCCCCCCGGGGGGCGGAGAGACCCAGTACTTC.

With respect to this clonotype: One end of the junction does not line up with germline, which may come from a read error. The gene calls are TRBV7-2 and TRBJ2-1; 11 nucleotides match TRBD2. The CDR3 loop spans 16 amino acids. From germline, CDR1 is SGHTA and CDR2 FQGNSA. CDR3 DNA sequence: TGTGCCAGCAGCCGGGCCCTAGCGGGAGGAAACAAGGAGCAGTTCTTC. It yields the protein CASSRALAGGNKEQFF.

Points on this clonotype: Germline and junction disagree at one end, which may indicate a read error. This chain connects TRBV15 to TRBJ2-5; 9 bases align to TRBD2. CDR3 size: 15 residues. Germline V lookup: CDR1 LNHNV, CDR2 YYDKDF (reference sequence). DNA for the CDR3: TGTGCCACCAGCATGACTAGCGGTGCACAAGAGACTCAGTACTTC. As protein: CATSMTSGAQETQYF.

As to this clonotype: Possible read error: a much larger clone is one base away. The chain carries TRBV10-3 and TRBJ2-7; no clear D gene. The CDR3 has 12 residues. Germline V gene data show CDR1 as ENHRY and CDR2 as SYGVKD. V was trimmed by 3 bases and J by 1 base, leaving 4 bases between them. CDR3 DNA sequence: TGTGCCATCAGTGAACAGTCCTACGAGCAGTACTTC. Translation: CAISEQSYEQYF.

V usage is TRBV28 and J usage is TRBJ1-1; 10 bases match TRBD1. This CDR3 spans 16 amino acids. Looked up from germline, CDR1 is MDHEN and CDR2 is SYDVKM. The trim removed 4 bases at V and 0 bases at J, leaving 5 bases unmatched. The CDR3 region is CASSSRQGAVNTEAFF. In DNA, the CDR3 is TGTGCCAGCAGTTCCAGACAGGGGGCAGTGAACACTGAAGCTTTCTTT.

The chain links TRBV5-4 to TRBJ2-1, with 8 bases that match TRBD2. TRBJ2-7 explains the end of the DNA better; the J call may be wrong. The CDR3 runs to 16 residues. Germline CDR1 SGHNT, CDR2 YYREEE (reference sequence). CDR3 in amino acids: CASSLAQSGRGNEQYF. DNA of the CDR3: TGTGCCAGCAGCTTGGCCCAGAGCGGGAGAGGCAATGAGCAGTACTTC.

This clonotype appeared a few times. The rearrangement links TRBV28 to TRBJ2-1; no clear D. The V end lost 8 bases, the J end lost 5 bases, and 13 bases lay between the germline ends. The CDR3 runs 13 residues. From germline, CDR1 is MDHEN and CDR2 SYDVKM. For the CDR3, the DNA is TGTGCCAGCGCCCCAGCGCAGGACAATGAGCAGTTCTTC. Translation: CASAPAQDNEQFF.

This rearrangement joins TRBV9 to TRBJ2-1; D is tentatively TRBD1 or TRBD2 (6 bases each). V was shortened by 4 bases and J by 7 bases, with 21 bases between the two germline ends. Germline V lookup: CDR1 SGDLS, CDR2 YYNGEE. This CDR3 spans 16 amino acids. In DNA form, the CDR3 reads TGTGCCAGCAGCCCCAGAGCAGTAAAGGGGGGTAATGAGCAGTTCTTC. Translating gives CASSPRAVKGGNEQFF.

Only a few counts were recorded for this clonotype. The chain combines TRBV11-2 with TRBJ2-7; TRBD2 agrees at 15 bases. The trim removed 1 base at V and 3 bases at J, leaving 4 bases unmatched. Germline lookup yields CDR1 SGHAT and CDR2 FQNNGV. The CDR3 contains 17 residues. This chain's CDR3 is CASSLVGTSGRFYEQYF. As DNA, the CDR3 is TGTGCCAGCAGCTTAGTCGGGACTAGCGGGAGGTTCTACGAGCAGTACTTC.

This clonotype was seen a few times. The rearrangement joins TRBV4-1 to TRBJ2-1; TRBD2 agrees at 10 bases. The CDR3 length is 16 residues. Trimming removed 5 bases from V and 7 bases from J; junction bases left unmatched: 11. Germline CDR1 and CDR2: MGHRA and YSYEKL. In nucleotides, the CDR3 is TGCGCCAGCAGCTTCCGTTTGGCTAGCGGGAGAAATGAGCAGTTCTTC. Its protein product is CASSFRLASGRNEQFF.

The genes are TRBV7-6 and TRBJ2-7; D is ambiguous. The CDR3 has 11 residues. Germline assignment: CDR1 SGHVS and CDR2 FNYEAQ. The germline V and J ends were trimmed by 6 bases and 7 bases, with 10 bases remaining between them. CDR3 DNA sequence: TGTGCCAGCAGGGATGTGGGGGAGCAGTACTTC. As protein: CASRDVGEQYF.

The chain has TRBV24-1 and TRBJ2-1; TRBD2 matches 8 bases. With 5 bases clipped from V and 6 bases from J, the junction kept 8 bases outside the gene matches. This CDR3 contains 15 residues. Per germline, CDR1 KGHDR and CDR2 SFDVKD. The CDR3 DNA reads TGTGCCACCAGTGGGGAAGCGGGAGAAGGCAATGAGCAGTTCTTC. Residues: CATSGEAGEGNEQFF.

This clonotype was recorded at least ten times. The chain has TRBV29-1 and TRBJ2-7, with TRBD1 identical over 11 bases. Per the germline V gene, CDR1 is SQVTM and CDR2 is ANQGSEA. V gave up 5 bases and J gave up 4 bases; unmatched junction bases: 10. The CDR3 covers 15 residues. CDR3 loop: CSVSLSGTGGYEQYF. CDR3 bases: TGCAGCGTTTCCCTCTCCGGGACAGGGGGATACGAGCAGTACTTC.

The chain is built from TRBV20-1 and TRBJ2-1; 8 bases line up with TRBD2. The CDR3 has 13 amino acids. The germline gives CDR1 DFQATT, CDR2 SNEGSKA (reference sequence). Trimming at V came to 3 bases and at J to 8 bases, leaving 6 bases not matched to a gene. CDR3 nucleotide sequence: TGCAGTGCTAGCCCCCCGGGGGGGGATGAGCAGTTCTTC. The encoded protein is CSASPPGGDEQFF.

This chain joins TRBV20-1 and TRBJ2-4; D not certain. The germline V and J ends were trimmed by 3 bases and 0 bases, with 12 bases remaining between them. The CDR3 sequence is 15 residues long. Germline values: CDR1 DFQATT, CDR2 SNEGSKA (reference sequence). The CDR3 spells CSASAPGLAKNIQYF. Here the CDR3 DNA reads TGCAGTGCTAGTGCTCCTGGGCTAGCCAAAAACATTCAGTACTTC.